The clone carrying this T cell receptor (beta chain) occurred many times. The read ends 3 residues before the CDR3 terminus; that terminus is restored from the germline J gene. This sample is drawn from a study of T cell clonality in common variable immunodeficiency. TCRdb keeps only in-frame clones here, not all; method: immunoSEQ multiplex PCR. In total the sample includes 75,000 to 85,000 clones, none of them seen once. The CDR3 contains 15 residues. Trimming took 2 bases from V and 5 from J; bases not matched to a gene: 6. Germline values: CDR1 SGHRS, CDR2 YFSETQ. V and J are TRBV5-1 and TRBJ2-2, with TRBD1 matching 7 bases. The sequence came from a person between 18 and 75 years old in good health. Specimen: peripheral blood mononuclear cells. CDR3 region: CASSFSGTETGELFF. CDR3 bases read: TGCGCCAGCAGCTTCTCCGGGACAGAAACCGGGGAG. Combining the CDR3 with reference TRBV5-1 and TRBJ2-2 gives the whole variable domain KAGVTQTPRYLIKTRGQQVTLSCSPISGHRSVSWYQQTPGQGLQFLFEYFSETQRNKGNFPGRFSGRQFSNSRSEMNVSTLELGDSALYLCASSFSGTETGELFFGEGSRLTVL.